This TCR beta chain appears in the sequencing data of a study of early T cells in non-severe SARS-CoV-2 infection. The CDR3 totals 14 residues. From germline, CDR1 is LGHDT and CDR2 YNNKEL (reference sequence). After removal of 4 bases from V and 4 bases from J, the junction contained 3 bases not matched to a gene. General study results and limits: Using VDJdb, the matching emphasized anti-spike CD8 responses while missing private and CD4 specificities.

Molecules of cDNA were individually given unique molecular identifiers that were attached to them. TCRdb itself ran the 5' RACE reads through MiXCR, one entry per CDR3 protein. Altogether 75,000 to 80,000 distinct CDR3 sequences are present, around 11% being singletons, with the ten largest covering 12%. This clonotype was recorded many times. Its antigen is not identified. Sequences were derived from whole blood, sampled at baseline. This rearrangement joins TRBV3-1 to TRBJ2-5; 10 positions match TRBD2. The clonotype was recovered from an adult who was a healthcare worker with PCR-confirmed SARS-CoV-2 infection or an uninfected control (not recorded which). The CDR3 loop is CASSRRTSGETQYF. CDR3 coding DNA: TGTGCCAGCAGCCGACGGACTAGCGGAGAGACCCAGTACTTC.